These 13 T cell receptor beta chains originate from one sample sequenced in a study of shared T cell receptors in the human thymus. Generated by immunoSEQ multiplex PCR, the TCRdb table keeps only in-frame clones and is missing some. The data show roughly 550,000 clones, approximately 80% seen once. The data also belong to a second study, concerning human thymus T cells.

The sample was thymocytes. The receptors stem from a boy under two years old with a congenital heart defect.

V usage is TRBV11-2 and J usage is TRBJ2-3; D is unclear. This CDR3 region has 15 residues. Trimming shortened V by 7 bases and J by 0 bases, and 14 bases separated the two germline ends. Germline values: CDR1 SGHAT, CDR2 FQNNGV. DNA of the CDR3: TGTGCCAGCACCAAACGGTCGGGTAGCACAGATACGCAGTATTTT. It specifies CASTKRSGSTDTQYF. Complete variable domain (other parts from reference TRBV11-2 and TRBJ2-3): EAGVAQSPRYKIIEKRQSVAFWCNPISGHATLYWYQQILGQGPKLLIQFQNNGVVDDSQLPKDRFSAERLKGVDSTLKIQPAKLEDSAVYLCASTKRSGSTDTQYFGPGTRLTVL.

V and J are TRBV2 and TRBJ2-7, with TRBD2 matching 10 bases. The germline V gene has CDR1 SNHLY and CDR2 FYNNEI. V shed 6 bases, J shed 11 bases, and the junction held 16 bases outside the gene matches. This CDR3 has 15 residues. CDR3 residues: CASRDQALAGKIKYF. The CDR3 DNA follows: TGTGCCAGCAGGGACCAAGCACTAGCGGGAAAAATTAAGTACTTC.

The chain couples TRBV4-3 to TRBJ2-7; TRBD2 matches 7 bases. The CDR3 runs to 15 residues. Germline CDR1 LGHNA, CDR2 YSLEER. With V trimmed by 4 bases and J by 3 bases, 9 bases remained unmatched. The DNA for the CDR3 is TGCGCCAGCAGCCCGCGGGAGACATATGGCTACGAGCAGTACTTC. Translation: CASSPRETYGYEQYF.

This chain uses TRBV2 with TRBJ2-3, with TRBD1 as a possible D gene (5 bases). V lost 5 bases and J 0 bases, leaving 15 bases between the germline ends. Germline CDR1 is SNHLY and CDR2 is FYNNEI. This CDR3 comprises 16 residues. For the CDR3, the DNA is TGTGCCAGCAGTAGCCGAGACAGAGGCAGCACAGATACGCAGTATTTT. Its protein is CASSSRDRGSTDTQYF. Supplemented by reference TRBV2 and TRBJ2-3, the full variable domain reads EPEVTQTPSHQVTQMGQEVILRCVPISNHLYFYWYRQILGQKVEFLVSFYNNEISEKSEIFDDQFSVERPDGSNFTLKIRSTKLEDSAMYFCASSSRDRGSTDTQYFGPGTRLTVL.

This chain joins TRBV10-3 and TRBJ1-2, with D maybe TRBD1 (5 bases). The CDR3 totals 12 residues. From germline, CDR1 is ENHRY and CDR2 SYGVKD. Trimming took off 6 bases at V and 2 bases at J, with 7 bases between the two ends. The CDR3 region has the DNA TGTGCCATCAGAGGGGAAAACTATGGCTACACCTTC. The encoded protein is CAIRGENYGYTF.

The chain joins TRBV11-3 to TRBJ2-2; D is unclear. The CDR3 has 13 residues. V was pared by 6 bases and J by 3 bases, with 8 bases between. The V gene's germline CDR1 is SGHNT and CDR2 YENEEA. The chain's CDR3 is CASSGSHTGELFF. CDR3 in DNA: TGTGCCAGCAGTGGCTCCCACACCGGGGAGCTGTTTTTT.

This clone is a singleton in its sample. This chain joins TRBV6-5 and TRBJ2-5; possible D gene TRBD1, 6 bases. The CDR3 consists of 13 residues. V lost 4 bases, J lost 4 bases, and 10 bases lay in between. Germline CDR1 is MNHEY and CDR2 is SVGAGI. Written as DNA, the CDR3 is TGTGCCAGCAGTTGGACAGACGGAGAGACCCAGTACTTC. It yields the protein CASSWTDGETQYF.

This clone showed up just a few times. This sequence joins TRBV6-1 and TRBJ1-1; 7 bases fit TRBD1. V trimming: 10 bases; J trimming: 1 base; junction bases outside the gene matches: 3. This CDR3 contains 12 residues. The germline V gene has CDR1 MNHNS and CDR2 SASEGT. Here the CDR3 reads CAIRTGNTEAFF. The CDR3 DNA sequence: TGTGCCATTAGGACAGGGAACACTGAAGCTTTCTTT.

This clone was recorded a few times. The rearrangement links TRBV27 to TRBJ2-7, with TRBD1 identical over 10 bases. With V trimmed by 6 bases and J by 2 bases, 7 bases remained unmatched. Per the germline V gene, CDR1 is MNHEY and CDR2 is SMNVEV (reference sequence). The CDR3 is made up of 15 amino acids. The CDR3 coding sequence is TGTGCCAGCAGCCCCCGACAGGGGGCCCCCTACGAGCAGTACTTC. Its protein is CASSPRQGAPYEQYF.

The chain links TRBV5-1 to TRBJ2-1; a possible D gene is TRBD2 (5 bases). There are 16 residues in the CDR3. Trimming shortened V by 0 bases and J by 6 bases, and 16 bases separated the two germline ends. In germline, CDR1 is SGHRS, CDR2 YFSETQ. The CDR3 sequence: CASSLEQLQEGNEQFF. CDR3 DNA: TGCGCCAGCAGCTTGGAGCAATTACAAGAGGGCAATGAGCAGTTCTTC.

J is TRBJ1-3 and V is TRBV30; no definite D call. V dropped 3 bases and J dropped 0 bases, with 18 bases sitting between them. The CDR3 runs 17 residues. CDR1 and CDR2 from the germline V gene are GTSNPN and SVGIG (reference sequence). CDR3 DNA sequence: TGTGCCTGGAGCCCCCTGTCGGAGCTCCACTCTGGAAACACCATATATTTT. It translates to CAWSPLSELHSGNTIYF.

This chain uses TRBV18 with TRBJ2-1; possibly TRBD2 for D (5 bases). The CDR3 covers 16 residues. V was clipped by 3 bases and J by 6 bases, with 18 bases between them. CDR1 and CDR2 from the germline V gene are KGHSH and LQKENI. CDR3 coding DNA: TGTGCCAGCTCACCTCCAGACCAGCGGCGGCCCAATGAGCAGTTCTTC. This gives the protein CASSPPDQRRPNEQFF.

The chain uses TRBV23-1 and TRBJ2-4; 9 bases are shared with TRBD1. TRBV23-1 is assigned to the ORF class and has an uncertain function. The CDR3 runs to 15 residues. V shed 4 bases and J 4 bases; nucleotides not matched to a gene: 5. CDR3 nucleotide sequence: TGCGCCAGCAGTCGAGGGGACAGGGAGAAAAACATTCAGTACTTC. Protein sequence: CASSRGDREKNIQYF.